This T cell receptor (beta chain) stems from a study of T cell changes during pregnancy in multiple sclerosis. Data came from immunoSEQ multiplex PCR; TCRdb stores just in-frame clones and leaves some out. The sample holds around 40,000 clones; 75% to 90% are singletons and the top ten take approximately 1.3%. The germline V and J ends were trimmed by 3 bases and 3 bases, with 9 bases remaining between them. The CDR3 sequence is 13 residues long. CDR1 SGHTA and CDR2 FQGNSA come from the germline V gene. Sequenced material: CD4+ T cells from peripheral blood mononuclear cells, taken in the first trimester of pregnancy. This clonotype was sampled from a female donor with multiple sclerosis, enrolled in a pregnancy study. The chain employs TRBV7-2 and TRBJ2-7; D possibly corresponds to TRBD1 (5 bases). DNA for the CDR3: TGTGCCAGCAGCTTGACGACAGTCTACGAGCAGTACTTC. This encodes CASSLTTVYEQYF.